The clone carrying this T cell receptor (beta chain) was observed a handful of times. The antigen remains undetermined. TCRbeta library construction was performed incorporating unique molecular identifiers. TCRdb called the PCR reads again in MiXCR, with one record for every CDR3 protein. Of around 580,000 distinct CDR3 sequences in the sample, roughly 30% are singletons; the top ten hold 36%. The germline V gene encodes CDR1 SGHRS and CDR2 YFSETQ. After removal of 7 bases from V and 8 bases from J, the junction contained 12 bases not matched to a gene. The CDR3 length is 14 residues. The sample originates from a study of T-cell reconstitution after alpha-beta-depleted transplantation in children. Findings of the study overall: Newly made T cells mostly supplied T-cell counts and diversity one year after transplant. At around two months after transplant, the alpha-beta T cells were reportedly derived from several hundred expanded clones that came from non-depleted graft cells. Surviving recipient T cells and thymic progenitors accounted for the high day-60 TCRbeta diversity observed in some patients.

This TCR came from a boy under two years old with Wiskott-Aldrich syndrome, due to receive a stem cell transplant. J is TRBJ2-4 and V is TRBV5-1; TRBD2 matches 7 bases. The material sequenced was PBMCs, taken before TCRalphabeta/CD19-depleted stem cell transplant. The CDR3 protein is CASHSGGSGDIQYF. Here the CDR3 DNA reads TGCGCCAGCCACTCAGGCGGGAGCGGAGACATTCAGTACTTC.